The 12 T cell receptor beta chains listed next were all sequenced from one sample in a study of T cell changes during pregnancy in multiple sclerosis. The repertoire was sequenced with immunoSEQ multiplex PCR; TCRdb's copy has only in-frame clones and lacks some. The table records under 90,000 clones, around 94% of them present only once. The sample consisted of peripheral blood, taken in the second trimester of pregnancy. The receptor source for this set is a female donor in good health, enrolled as a control in a pregnancy study.

The V call is TRBV4-1, the J call TRBJ2-5; 10 bases match TRBD1. This CDR3 is 17 amino acids long. The J segment lost 7 bases and the V segment lost 4 bases, leaving 15 bases of the junction unmatched. Germline CDR1 is MGHRA and CDR2 is YSYEKL. The CDR3: CASSRARDRGPVGTQYF. The CDR3 bases are TGCGCCAGCAGCCGAGCCCGGGACAGGGGTCCGGTTGGGACCCAGTACTTC.

This clone appeared once. The V and J genes are TRBV5-1 and TRBJ1-4; 7 nucleotides align to TRBD1. The CDR3 totals 14 residues. The germline V gene has CDR1 SGHRS and CDR2 YFSETQ. V lost 6 bases, J lost 5 bases, and 7 bases stayed unmatched. The CDR3 DNA follows: TGCGCCAGCAATTCCGGGACAGTCAATGAAAAACTGTTTTTT. It translates to CASNSGTVNEKLFF.

V is TRBV1 and J is TRBJ1-1; the tabulated D call, TRBD1, remains unverified against the DNA. TRBV1 is noted as a pseudogene. CDR3 length: 18 amino acids. CDR3 sequence reads: CTSSQGVRDRGMNTEAFF. The CDR3 DNA reads as TGCACCAGCAGCCAAGGGGTCCGGGACAGGGGGATGAACACTGAAGCTTTCTTT.

The chain combines TRBV7-9 with TRBJ2-3; 7 bases are a match to TRBD2. Germline V gives CDR1 SEHNR, CDR2 FQNEAQ (reference sequence). There are 16 residues in the CDR3. V lost 1 base, J lost 4 bases, and 8 bases stayed unmatched. CDR3 coding DNA: TGTGCCAGCAGCTTAGGCGGGAGTAGGGGCGCAGATACGCAGTATTTT. It is translated as CASSLGGSRGADTQYF.

The chain recombines TRBV6-6 with TRBJ1-4, with 7 bases that match TRBD1. The CDR3 runs 14 residues. The V gene's germline CDR1 is MNHNY and CDR2 SVGAGI (reference sequence). V was clipped by 6 bases and J by 3 bases; unmatched bases: 4. The CDR3 DNA reads as TGTGCCAGCAGGGGGACAGTGCCTAATGAAAAACTGTTTTTT. It yields the protein CASRGTVPNEKLFF.

The chain couples TRBV2 to TRBJ2-7; no clear D gene. The germline V and J ends were trimmed by 3 bases and 2 bases, with 8 bases remaining between them. Germline CDR1 is SNHLY and CDR2 is FYNNEI. The CDR3 runs 13 residues. CDR3 DNA sequence: TGTGCCAGCAGTGAGCAGGTGGCCTACGAGCAGTACTTC. It codes for CASSEQVAYEQYF.

This clone was seen once. The chain combines TRBV4-1 with TRBJ2-2; D call uncertain. The CDR3 extends over 12 amino acids. Germline V gene lookup returns CDR1 MGHRA and CDR2 YSYEKL. Trimming pared 4 bases from V and 6 bases from J, leaving 6 bases between. DNA for the CDR3: TGCGCCAGCAGCCTAGCCGCCGGGGAGCTGTTTTTT. Translation: CASSLAAGELFF.

J is TRBJ1-5 and V is TRBV6-4; TRBD1 is a possible D gene (6 bases). The CDR3 is made up of 14 amino acids. V was pared by 3 bases and J by 4 bases, with 10 bases between. From germline, CDR1 is MRHNA and CDR2 SNTAGT. The CDR3 nucleotides are TGTGCCAGCAGTGAAGAGGGGGAGAATCAGCCCCAGCATTTT. It encodes CASSEEGENQPQHF.

The genes are TRBV7-2 and TRBJ2-2; 10 bases fit TRBD1. This CDR3 has 12 residues. V lost 11 bases to trimming and J lost 3 bases; unmatched junction nucleotides: 0. Germline V gene data show CDR1 as SGHTA and CDR2 as FQGNSA. The CDR3 region is CAGTGDTGELFF. Written as DNA, the CDR3 is TGTGCCGGGACAGGGGACACCGGGGAGCTGTTTTTT.

The table lists this clone with a count of one. J is TRBJ1-5 and V is TRBV29-1; 9 bases are a match to TRBD1. This CDR3 is built from 15 residues. The V gene's germline CDR1 is SQVTM and CDR2 ANQGSEA. Unmatched junction bases numbered 9, after V lost 5 bases and J lost 4 bases. Written as DNA, the CDR3 is TGCAGCGTTCGCCAGGAGACAGGGGGAAATCAGCCCCAGCATTTT. Translated: CSVRQETGGNQPQHF.

V usage is TRBV7-7 and J usage is TRBJ2-5; D is ambiguous. V was trimmed by 5 bases and J by 0 bases, leaving 7 bases between them. The CDR3 totals 13 residues. CDR1 is SSHAT and CDR2 is FNYEAQ in the germline V gene (reference sequence). The CDR3 is CASSPRYQETQYF. In DNA, the CDR3 is TGTGCCAGCAGCCCGAGGTACCAAGAGACCCAGTACTTC.

V and J are TRBV19 and TRBJ1-5; TRBD1 is a possible D gene (5 bases). In germline, CDR1 is LNHDA, CDR2 SQIVND (reference sequence). CDR3 size: 14 residues. V lost 6 bases and J 5 bases, leaving 14 bases between the germline ends. The CDR3 DNA reads as TGTGCCAGTAGGTGGAGGGGCCCCCATCAGCCCCAGCATTTT. This translates into CASRWRGPHQPQHF.